A single sample gave rise to the 2 T cell receptor beta chains below, sequenced in a study of blood T cell repertoires in COVID-19 (dated by TCRdb to 2018 to 2020). The library was prepared using the immunoSEQ multiplex PCR assay. The immuneACCESS repertoire file appears here via TCRdb, limited to in-frame rearrangements. These files lack a portion of the clones; in checked studies, under half of the deficit traces to unresolved V genes, and the cause of the others is not known. The table for this sample lists under 200,000 clones; approximately 90% of them were counted only once. Clones ranked in the top ten supply roughly 0.77% of the sample. Sequences were obtained from PBMCs or T cells enriched from blood (not recorded which). Receptors originate from a woman between 18 and 29 years old who had recovered from COVID-19.

The chain employs TRBV19 and TRBJ2-7; TRBD1 might be the D (5 bases). The V gene lost 6 bases and the J gene lost 6 bases, with 15 bases spanning the gap. This CDR3 contains 13 residues. Germline CDR1 and CDR2: LNHDA and SQIVND (reference sequence). In DNA form, the CDR3 reads TGTGCCAGTAGGACAGACCCATGGGGCGAGCAGTACTTC. It yields the protein CASRTDPWGEQYF.

On this clone: This CDR3 is also generated by other DNA sequences in the sample. The chain links TRBV5-1 to TRBJ2-5, with D unclear. Germline assignment: CDR1 SGHRS and CDR2 YFSETQ. V lost 4 bases, J lost 5 bases, and 6 bases lay in between. The CDR3 is 11 residues long. The CDR3 bases are TGCGCCAGCAGCCACAAGGAGACCCAGTACTTC. It specifies CASSHKETQYF. Based on the CDR3 plus reference TRBV5-1 and TRBJ2-5, the full variable domain is KAGVTQTPRYLIKTRGQQVTLSCSPISGHRSVSWYQQTPGQGLQFLFEYFSETQRNKGNFPGRFSGRQFSNSRSEMNVSTLELGDSALYLCASSHKETQYFGPGTRLLVL.